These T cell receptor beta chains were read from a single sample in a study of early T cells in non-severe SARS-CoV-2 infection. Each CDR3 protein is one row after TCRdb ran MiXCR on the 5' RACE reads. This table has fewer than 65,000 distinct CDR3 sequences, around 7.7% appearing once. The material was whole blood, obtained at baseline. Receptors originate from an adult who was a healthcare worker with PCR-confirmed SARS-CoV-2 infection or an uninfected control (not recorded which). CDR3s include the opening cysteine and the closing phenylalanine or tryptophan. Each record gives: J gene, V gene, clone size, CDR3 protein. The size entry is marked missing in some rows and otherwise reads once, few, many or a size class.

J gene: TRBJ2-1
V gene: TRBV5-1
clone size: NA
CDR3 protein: CASSLGRGVAGPQEQFF

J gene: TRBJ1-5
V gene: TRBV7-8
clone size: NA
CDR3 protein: CASSLAQDRISNQPQHF

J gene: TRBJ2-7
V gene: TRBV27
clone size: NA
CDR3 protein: CASSFGGGRGTYEQYF

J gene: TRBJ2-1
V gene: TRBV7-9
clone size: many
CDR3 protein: CASSPGLREVNEQFF

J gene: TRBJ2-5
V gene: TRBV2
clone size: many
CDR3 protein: CASSIDRNQETQYF

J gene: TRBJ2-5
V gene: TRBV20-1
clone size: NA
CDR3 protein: CSARQGGETQYF

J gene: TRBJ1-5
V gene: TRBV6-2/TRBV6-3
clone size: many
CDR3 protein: CASSYANQPQHF

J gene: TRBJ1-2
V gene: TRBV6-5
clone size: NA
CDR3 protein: CASSASPGGLDGYTF

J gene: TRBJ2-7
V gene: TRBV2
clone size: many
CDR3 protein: CASRPPIRSGRESYEQYF

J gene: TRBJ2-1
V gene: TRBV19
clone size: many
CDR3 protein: CASTKAGGPYNEQFF

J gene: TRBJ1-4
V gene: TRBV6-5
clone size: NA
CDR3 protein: CASSTQQATNEKLFF

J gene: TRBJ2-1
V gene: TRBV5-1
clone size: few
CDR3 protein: CASSQSSGTNEQFF

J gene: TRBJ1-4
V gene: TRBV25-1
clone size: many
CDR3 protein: CASSDGTGSEKLFF

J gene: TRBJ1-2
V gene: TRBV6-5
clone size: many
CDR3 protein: CASSRSEANYGYTF

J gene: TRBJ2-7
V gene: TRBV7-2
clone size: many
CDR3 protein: CASSKDRNSYEQYF

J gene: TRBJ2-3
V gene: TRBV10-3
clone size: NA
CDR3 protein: CAISESVGLAANTDTQYF

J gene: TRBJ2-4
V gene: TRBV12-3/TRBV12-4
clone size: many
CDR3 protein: CASSSPGQGENIQYF

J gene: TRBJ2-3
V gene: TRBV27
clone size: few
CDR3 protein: CASSYTGSSTDTQYF

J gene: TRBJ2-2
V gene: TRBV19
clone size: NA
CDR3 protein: CASSPQGYTGELFF

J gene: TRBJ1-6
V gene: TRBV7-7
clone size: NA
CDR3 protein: CASTPPRGYNSPLHF

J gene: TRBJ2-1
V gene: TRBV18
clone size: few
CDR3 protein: CASSPGTQERRNEQFF

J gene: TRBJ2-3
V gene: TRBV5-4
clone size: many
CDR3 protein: CASSAPKGTDTQYF

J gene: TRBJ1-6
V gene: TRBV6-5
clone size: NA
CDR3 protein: CASSYSDTGNSSLHF

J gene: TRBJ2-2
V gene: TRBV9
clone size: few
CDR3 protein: CASSSGGLAGGELFF

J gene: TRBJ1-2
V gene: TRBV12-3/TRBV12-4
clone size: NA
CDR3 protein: CASGRATYGYTF

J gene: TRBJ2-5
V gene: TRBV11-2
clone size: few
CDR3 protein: CASNGYQETQYF

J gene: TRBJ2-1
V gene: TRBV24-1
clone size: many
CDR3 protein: CATRSNRVFNEQFF

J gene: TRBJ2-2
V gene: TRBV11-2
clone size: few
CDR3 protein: CASSLLIAGTGELFF

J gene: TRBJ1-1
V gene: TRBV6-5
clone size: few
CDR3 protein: CASARAVGTEAFF

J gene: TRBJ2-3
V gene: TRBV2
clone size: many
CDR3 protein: CASRLRGGTSTDTQYF

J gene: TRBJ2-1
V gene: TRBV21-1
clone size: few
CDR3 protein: CASSKAWEGRNEQFF

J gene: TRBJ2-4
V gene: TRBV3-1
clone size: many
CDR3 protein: CASSQGLAGVAIQYF

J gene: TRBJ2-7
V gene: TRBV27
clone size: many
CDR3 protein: CASSLGGRNYEQYF

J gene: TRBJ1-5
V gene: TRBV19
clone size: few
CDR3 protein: CASRAGGAGNQPQHF

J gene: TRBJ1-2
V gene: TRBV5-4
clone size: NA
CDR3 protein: CASSSPLDRGNGYTF

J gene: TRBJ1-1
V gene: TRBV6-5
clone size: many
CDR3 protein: CASRRGTLEAFF

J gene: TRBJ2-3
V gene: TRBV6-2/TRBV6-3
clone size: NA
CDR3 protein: CASSYAGVWITDTQYF

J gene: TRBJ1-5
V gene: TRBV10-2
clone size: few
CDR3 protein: CASSAGMSNQPQHF

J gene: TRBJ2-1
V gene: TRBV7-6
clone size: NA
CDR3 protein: CASSLEQGISEQFF

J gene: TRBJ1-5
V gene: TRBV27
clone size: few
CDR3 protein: CASSLNSYQPQHF

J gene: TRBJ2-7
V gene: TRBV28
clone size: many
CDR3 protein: CASSLRRDRGPYF

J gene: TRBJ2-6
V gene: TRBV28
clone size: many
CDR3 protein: CASRTGANVLTF

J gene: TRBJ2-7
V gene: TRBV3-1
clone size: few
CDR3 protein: CASSQEVGLVYEQYF

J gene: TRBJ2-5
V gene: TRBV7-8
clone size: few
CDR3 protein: CASSLSAGMLETQYF

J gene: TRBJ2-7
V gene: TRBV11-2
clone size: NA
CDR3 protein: CASSERAGEQYF